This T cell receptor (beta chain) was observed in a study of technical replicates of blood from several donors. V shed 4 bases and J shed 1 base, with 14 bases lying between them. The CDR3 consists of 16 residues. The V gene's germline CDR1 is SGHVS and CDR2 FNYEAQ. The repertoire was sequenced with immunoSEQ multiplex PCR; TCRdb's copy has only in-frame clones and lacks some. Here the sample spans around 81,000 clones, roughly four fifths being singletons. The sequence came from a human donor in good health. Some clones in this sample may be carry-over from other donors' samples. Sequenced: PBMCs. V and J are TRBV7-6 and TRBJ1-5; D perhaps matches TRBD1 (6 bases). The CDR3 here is CASSSTTTGSNQPQHF. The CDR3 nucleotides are TGTGCCAGCAGCTCCACCACGACAGGAAGCAATCAGCCCCAGCATTTT.